One sample yielded the 4 T cell receptor beta chains listed below, sequenced in a study of siplizumab effects on memory and regulatory T cells. Sequenced by immunoSEQ multiplex PCR; TCRdb stores in-frame clones only, minus some. The sample holds around 100,000 clones, 85% to 95% seen once. The sample consisted of Tregs sorted from blood. These receptors were obtained from a human donor in good health.

This chain uses TRBV21-1 with TRBJ1-4. TRBV21-1 corresponds to a pseudogene. CDR3 length equals 10 residues. CDR3: CASRIEKLFF. In nucleotides, the CDR3 is TGTGCCAGCAGGATTGAAAAACTGTTTTTT.

The chain couples TRBV18 to TRBJ2-1; TRBD2 agrees at 14 bases. Germline V lookup: CDR1 KGHSH, CDR2 LQKENI. This CDR3 spans 17 amino acids. V shed 0 bases, J shed 4 bases, and the junction held 2 bases outside the gene matches. The CDR3 reads CASSPPGLAGVYNEQFF. DNA for the CDR3: TGTGCCAGCTCACCACCGGGACTAGCGGGAGTATACAATGAGCAGTTCTTC.

This chain joins TRBV27 and TRBJ1-3, with D hard to call. Germline CDR1 is MNHEY and CDR2 is SMNVEV (reference sequence). CDR3 length: 14 residues. V lost 5 bases and J 1 base, leaving 9 bases between the germline ends. CDR3 in amino acids: CASSTRLSGNTIYF. Here the CDR3 DNA reads TGTGCCAGCAGTACAAGGTTATCTGGAAACACCATATATTTT.

This chain uses TRBV2 with TRBJ2-4, with 7 bases matching TRBD2. V lost 7 bases to trimming and J lost 9 bases; unmatched junction nucleotides: 12. There are 14 residues in the CDR3. CDR1 and CDR2 (germline): SNHLY, FYNNEI. The CDR3 nucleotides are TGTGCCAGCACCCCGGCAGGAGGGAGGGGCATTCAGTACTTC. Its protein is CASTPAGGRGIQYF. The variable domain in full, with the rest retrieved from reference TRBV2 and TRBJ2-4, is EPEVTQTPSHQVTQMGQEVILRCVPISNHLYFYWYRQILGQKVEFLVSFYNNEISEKSEIFDDQFSVERPDGSNFTLKIRSTKLEDSAMYFCASTPAGGRGIQYFGAGTRLSVL.